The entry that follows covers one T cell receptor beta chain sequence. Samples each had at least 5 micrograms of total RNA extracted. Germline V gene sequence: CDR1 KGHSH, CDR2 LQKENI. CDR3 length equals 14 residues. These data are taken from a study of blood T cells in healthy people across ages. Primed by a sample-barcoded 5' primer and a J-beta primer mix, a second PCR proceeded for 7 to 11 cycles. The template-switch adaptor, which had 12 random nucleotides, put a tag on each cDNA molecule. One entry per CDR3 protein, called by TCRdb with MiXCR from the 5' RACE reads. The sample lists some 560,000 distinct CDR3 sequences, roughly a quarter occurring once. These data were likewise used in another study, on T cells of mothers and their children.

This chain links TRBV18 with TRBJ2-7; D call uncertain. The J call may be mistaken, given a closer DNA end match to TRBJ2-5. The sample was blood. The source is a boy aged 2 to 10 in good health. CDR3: CASSPSPLEETQYF. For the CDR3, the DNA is TGTGCCAGCTCACCATCTCCGTTGGAAGAGACCCAGTACTTC.